This TCR beta chain stems from a study of shared clonotypes between healthy human individuals (dated by TCRdb to 2020 to 2021). Regarding the research as a whole: The cohort comprised two women and a few men aged 18 to 49 years. For each donor, CD4 naive and CD4 memory were each given three plates, CD8 naive was given two plates, and CD8 memory was given one plate. To estimate repertoire size and how much clonotype sharing occurs between individuals, the study deeply sequenced the blood TCR repertoires of 5 or 6 healthy adults. Different laboratories and diverse techniques were used to prepare libraries and sequence TCR repertoires, to increase sequencing depth and limit assay-specific biases. Leukapheresis yielded between about 0.9 and 9 billion PBMCs per donor. On the study overall, not on this receptor specifically: The small number of donors limited the genetic and exposure-history diversity represented. Sampling was restricted to blood, and TCR repertoires in tissues likely differ from the TCR repertoires found in blood. Naive subsets generally had larger estimated clonotype richness than memory subsets. Clonotypes shared by all four sorted-subset donors showed higher generation probabilities than non-shared clonotypes. Pairwise subsampling indicated that sequencing depth was expected to affect the degree of clonotype sharing among donors. Incomplete sequencing was indicated by rarefaction of sorted-subset datasets, despite the large sequencing depth. Across a few donors, about 5.2% of naive CD4, around 3.3% of naive CD8, approximately 2.5% of memory CD4, and about 0.44% of memory CD8 clonotypes were shared.

TCR CDR3 regions were amplified from genomic DNA by multiplex PCR using the deep immunoSEQ assay. Genomic DNA extracted from each cell subset was distributed evenly over all wells of several immunoSEQ 96-well plates, and each plate served as one replicate. For sorted subsets, each replicate PCR was loaded with 200 to 250 ng genomic DNA, equivalent to about 33,000 T cell genomes. Purified libraries were quantified with a Qubit 3.0 fluorometer, sized on a Bioanalyzer 2100, and re-quantified with the KAPA Library Quantification kit. Each immunoSEQ 96-well plate was sequenced on its own single-read 150-cycle Illumina NextSeq 550 flow cell. Processing in the source paper ran as follows. Because only junctional sequences without quality scores were contained in the immunoSEQ output, filtering matching that applied to full-length reads could not be performed. To assign V/J genes and CDR3, sequences were annotated against IMGT germline references using PyIR, a Python wrapper for IgBLAST v1.9. Reads were filtered out if the reads had weak V/J assignments (E-value above 1e-6), no CDR3, stop codons, out-of-frame junctions, or ambiguous translated residues. A V3J clonotype was defined by an identical inferred V gene, J gene, and CDR3 amino acid sequence. Percentage overlap between repertoires was calculated by dividing the number of shared unique clonotypes by the size of the smaller repertoire. Richness of each repertoire was evaluated using RTK rarefaction, the Chao1 estimator, and Recon v2.1 estimates of unobserved clonotypes. Generation probabilities were computed with OLGA for all TCRbeta clonotypes obtained by the gDNA method from several donors. TCRdb took this table from immuneACCESS and kept in-frame rearrangements with V and J called. Such tables lack part of the clones; where checked against another copy, unresolved V genes explain under half of the gap, and the rest is unexplained. The DNA gave D and trimming, while V, J and clone size come from that table. The sample table holds 2 million to 2.5 million clones, of which under 95% were seen once. 0.3% to 0.45% of the sample goes to the ten largest clones.

Regarding this clone: Its cognate antigen has yet to be identified. One base away there is no much larger clone; base qualities are not given. Different DNA sequences within this sample yield the same CDR3.

Healthy HIV-negative adults with no recently reported acute infections or vaccinations were included as donors. All donors were Caucasian adults living in Nashville, Tennessee, USA. Magnetic negative selection was used to enrich CD4+ T cells, after which naive cells were positively selected on CD45RA and the negative fraction became the memory subset. After blood collection by leukapheresis, PBMCs were isolated using Ficoll-Histopaque density gradient centrifugation and then cryopreserved in the vapor phase of liquid nitrogen. Analytical flow cytometry was used to check the purity and quantity of each magnetically sorted T cell population. From each sorted fraction, genomic DNA was isolated and quantified by UV absorbance on a Nanodrop 2000c. The material sequenced was naive CD4+ T cells from PBMCs. Per the publication, the cell subset or site label means: CD45RA+ positively selected. This clonotype originated in a young man in good health. Some clones in this sample may be carry-over from other donors' samples.

The CDR3 reads CASSTQGAGANVLTF. The sequenced DNA: TGCGCCAGCAGCACACAGGGGGCTGGGGCCAACGTCCTGACTTTC. The V gene is TRBV5-1 and the J gene is TRBJ2-6; 8 nucleotides in the junction match TRBD1. Trimming removed 4 bases from V and 2 bases from J; the gene matches leave 2 bases unexplained. The CDR3 runs 15 amino acids, cysteine and phenylalanine included. Kept here is only the CDR3 DNA, which spans 45 bases and is read in frame from base 1. For CDR1 and CDR2, the germline V gene lists SGHRS and YFSETQ.